The clone carrying this TCR delta chain appeared a few times. A read error is possible here, since a much larger clone lies one base away. This specimen comes from a study of gamma-delta chains in newborns, infants, children. Study at large: Microbial exposure reportedly drives polyclonal innate γδ T cell expansion after birth.

This CDR3 region has 19 residues. CDR1 and CDR2 (germline): GEAIGNYY, EKD. TCRdb re-called the reads using CATT. The sample consists of about 6,100 delta-chain clones, approximately 2.4% of them appearing once. The sequencing input was blood. This TCR derives from a child who was a newborn, infant or young child, either healthy, febrile or measles-vaccinated (not recorded which). The J gene is TRDJ3, the V gene TRDV2; 7 nucleotides align to TRDD3. CDR3 in amino acids: CACDTWGTLSSWGTRQMFF. In DNA form, the CDR3 reads TGTGCCTGTGACACCTGGGGGACCCTCTCCTCCTGGGGCACCCGACAGATGTTTTTC.